This TCR beta chain was recorded in a study of T cell repertoires in cytomegalovirus infection. Trimming shortened V by 3 bases and J by 1 base, and 10 bases separated the two germline ends. Per germline, CDR1 SGHTA and CDR2 FQGNSA. The CDR3 sequence is 14 residues long. TCRdb re-derived calls from the reads in MiXCR, one entry per CDR3 protein. The sample shows under 150,000 distinct CDR3 sequences, 20% to 30% of them seen only once. This clonotype was recorded at least ten times. Its matching antigen is unknown. Material: PBMCs, sequenced either directly or after in vitro stimulation (not recorded which). This clonotype was obtained from a human donor in good health (CMV status not recorded). Some clones in this sample may be carry-over from other donors' samples. The chain recombines TRBV7-2 with TRBJ2-7; D gene uncertain. CDR3 protein: CASSFFGRSYEQYF. The CDR3 bases are TGTGCCAGCAGCTTCTTCGGTAGGTCCTACGAGCAGTACTTC.